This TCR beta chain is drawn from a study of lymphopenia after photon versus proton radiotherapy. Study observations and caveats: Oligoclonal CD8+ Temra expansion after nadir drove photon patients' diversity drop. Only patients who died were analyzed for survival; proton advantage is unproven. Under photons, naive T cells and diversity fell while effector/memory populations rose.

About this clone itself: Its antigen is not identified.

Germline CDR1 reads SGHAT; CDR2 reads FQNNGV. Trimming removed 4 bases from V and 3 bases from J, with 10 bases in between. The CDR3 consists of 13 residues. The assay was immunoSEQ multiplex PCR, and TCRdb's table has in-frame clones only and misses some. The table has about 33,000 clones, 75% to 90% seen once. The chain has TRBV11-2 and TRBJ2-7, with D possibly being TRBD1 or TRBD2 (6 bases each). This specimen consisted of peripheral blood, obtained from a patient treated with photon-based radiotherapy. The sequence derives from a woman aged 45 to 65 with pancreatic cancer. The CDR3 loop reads CASSSRDNYEQYF. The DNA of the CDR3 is TGTGCCAGCAGCTCGCGGGACAACTACGAGCAGTACTTC.